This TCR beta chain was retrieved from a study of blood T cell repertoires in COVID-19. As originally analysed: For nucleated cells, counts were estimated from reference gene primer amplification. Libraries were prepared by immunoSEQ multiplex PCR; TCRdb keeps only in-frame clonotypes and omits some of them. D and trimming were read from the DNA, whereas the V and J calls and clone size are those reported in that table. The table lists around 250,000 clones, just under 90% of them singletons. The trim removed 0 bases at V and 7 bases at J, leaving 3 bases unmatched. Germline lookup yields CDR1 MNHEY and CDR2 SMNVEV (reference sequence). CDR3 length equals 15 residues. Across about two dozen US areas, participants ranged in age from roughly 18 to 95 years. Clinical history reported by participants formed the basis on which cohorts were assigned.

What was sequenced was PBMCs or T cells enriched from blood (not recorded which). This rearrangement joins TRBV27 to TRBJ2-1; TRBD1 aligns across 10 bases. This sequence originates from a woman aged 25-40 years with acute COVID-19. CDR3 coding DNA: TGTGCCAGCAGTTTATCGGGACAGGGGACGAATGAGCAGTTCTTC. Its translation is CASSLSGQGTNEQFF.